The next 21 T cell receptor beta chains were all read from a single sample in a study of OX40 agonist ivuxolimab in advanced cancers. Produced via immunoSEQ multiplex PCR; TCRdb's table is partial and in-frame only. The sample holds 100,000 to 150,000 clones, around 93% seen once. The sample consisted of CD4+ or CD8+ T cells sorted from blood, taken in a trial of the OX40 agonist ivuxolimab. These TCRs come from an adult with an advanced solid tumor such as melanoma, head and neck, liver or kidney cancer.

This rearrangement joins TRBV5-1 to TRBJ2-7; D unresolved. This CDR3 spans 13 amino acids. Deletions cut 0 bases from V and 3 bases from J, with 7 bases between. The germline V gene encodes CDR1 SGHRS and CDR2 YFSETQ. CDR3 amino acids: CASSLVVSYEQYF. DNA for the CDR3: TGCGCCAGCAGCTTGGTAGTCAGCTACGAGCAGTACTTC.

This clone came up once. The chain combines TRBV2 with TRBJ2-5, with 12 bases lining up with TRBD2. The assigned J gene may be wrong: the sequence end matches TRBJ2-7 better. Germline lookup yields CDR1 SNHLY and CDR2 FYNNEI. The CDR3 is 16 residues long. The CDR3 nucleotides read TGTGCCAGCAGAGAAAGACTAGCGGGAGTGCTCTACGAGCAGTACTTC. Translated: CASRERLAGVLYEQYF.

This chain uses TRBV6-5 with TRBJ2-3, with D maybe TRBD2 (6 bases). Germline CDR1 MNHEY, CDR2 SVGAGI. The CDR3 runs to 14 residues. With 4 bases removed from V and 4 bases from J, the gap between germline ends came to 12 bases. CDR3 DNA: TGTGCCAGCAGTTTACGCGGGAACTCAGATACGCAGTATTTT. This sequence encodes CASSLRGNSDTQYF.

The chain carries TRBV5-8 and TRBJ2-7; maybe TRBD1 (7 bases). V was cut by 5 bases and J by 6 bases, with 18 bases left in between. The CDR3 is 14 amino acids. CDR1 is SGHTS, CDR2 YDEGEE, per germline. This CDR3 is CASRRGTVQSEQYF. The CDR3 DNA follows: TGTGCCAGCAGACGGGGGACAGTCCAATCCGAGCAGTACTTC.

CDR3 DNA sequence: TGTGCCAGCAGTTTCGGGGGGGGTAACTACAATGAGCAGTTCTTC. This gives the protein CASSFGGGNYNEQFF. The chain links TRBV27 to TRBJ2-1; 8 positions match TRBD2. The length of the CDR3 is 15 residues. V shed 3 bases and J 3 bases; nucleotides not matched to a gene: 4. Germline assignment: CDR1 MNHEY and CDR2 SMNVEV (reference sequence).

This clone was detected once. The rearrangement links TRBV27 to TRBJ2-5; possible D gene TRBD2, 7 bases. V lost 3 bases and J lost 4, with 21 bases in between. Germline lookup yields CDR1 MNHEY and CDR2 SMNVEV (reference sequence). The CDR3 totals 17 residues. The CDR3 is CASSFKGGGAHPETQYF. DNA for the CDR3: TGTGCCAGCAGTTTCAAAGGGGGAGGGGCTCACCCAGAGACCCAGTACTTC.

The genes are TRBV29-1 and TRBJ2-2; 9 bases map to TRBD2. Trimming cost V 0 bases and J 5 bases; bases outside gene matches: 7. The CDR3 runs 16 residues. Per germline, CDR1 SQVTM and CDR2 ANQGSEA. In nucleotides, the CDR3 is TGCAGCGTTGAAGATTTGGGCCTAGCGGGAACCGGGGAGCTGTTTTTT. It is translated as CSVEDLGLAGTGELFF.

The chain has TRBV6-5 and TRBJ2-3, with 12 bases aligning to TRBD2. Trimming took 4 bases from V and 5 from J; bases not matched to a gene: 4. The CDR3 runs 15 residues. Germline V gives CDR1 MNHEY, CDR2 SVGAGI. The CDR3 reads CASSSSGRAVDTQYF. In nucleotides, the CDR3 is TGTGCCAGCAGTTCTAGCGGGAGGGCGGTAGATACGCAGTATTTT.

This chain uses TRBV15 with TRBJ2-7, with D possibly being TRBD1 or TRBD2 (5 bases each). The V end was cut by 3 bases, the J end by 2 bases, with 17 bases between. The germline V gene has CDR1 LNHNV and CDR2 YYDKDF (reference sequence). The CDR3 has 16 amino acids. The CDR3 spells CATSRGPRGAPYEQYF. The CDR3 DNA reads as TGTGCCACCAGCAGGGGGCCCCGAGGGGCCCCCTACGAGCAGTACTTC.

This chain joins TRBV28 and TRBJ2-5; TRBD2 agrees at 11 bases. This CDR3 comprises 15 residues. Trimming removed 5 bases from V and 3 bases from J; junction bases left unmatched: 5. The V gene's germline CDR1 is MDHEN and CDR2 SYDVKM. CDR3 loop: CASSGRLAGKETQYF. CDR3 DNA: TGTGCCAGCAGTGGGAGACTAGCGGGGAAAGAGACCCAGTACTTC.

The V and J genes are TRBV19 and TRBJ1-3; 8 bases map to TRBD1. The germline V gene encodes CDR1 LNHDA and CDR2 SQIVND (reference sequence). CDR3 length: 16 amino acids. With V trimmed by 7 bases and J by 0 bases, 8 bases remained unmatched. CDR3 DNA: TGTGCCAGTACCAGGACAGGGAGGGCCTCTGGAAACACCATATATTTT. Protein: CASTRTGRASGNTIYF.

The V call is TRBV5-4, the J call TRBJ1-6, with TRBD1 matching 8 bases. The germline CDR1 and CDR2 sequences are SGHNT and YYREEE (reference sequence). This CDR3 is 15 amino acids long. V shed 3 bases, J shed 8 bases, and the junction held 7 bases outside the gene matches. The CDR3 sequence is CASSSGQGRDSPLHF. In nucleotides, the CDR3 is TGTGCCAGCAGCTCTGGACAGGGACGGGATTCACCCCTCCACTTT. The whole variable domain, remainder taken from reference TRBV5-4 and TRBJ1-6, is ETGVTQSPTHLIKTRGQQVTLRCSSQSGHNTVSWYQQALGQGPQFIFQYYREEENGRGNFPPRFSGLQFPNYSSELNVNALELDDSALYLCASSSGQGRDSPLHFGNGTRLTVT.

Comment on this clone: Other DNA sequences in this sample translate to the same CDR3. The rearrangement joins TRBV5-4 to TRBJ2-6; tentatively, D is TRBD2 (7 bases). This CDR3 spans 15 amino acids. The ends were cut back, 4 bases at V and 4 bases at J, with 12 bases in the middle. Per germline, CDR1 SGHNT and CDR2 YYREEE (reference sequence). In nucleotides, the CDR3 is TGTGCCAGCAGCGACGGGGGGCTCGGGGCCAACGTCCTGACTTTC. As protein: CASSDGGLGANVLTF. Full variable domain (remainder filled in from reference TRBV5-4 and TRBJ2-6): ETGVTQSPTHLIKTRGQQVTLRCSSQSGHNTVSWYQQALGQGPQFIFQYYREEENGRGNFPPRFSGLQFPNYSSELNVNALELDDSALYLCASSDGGLGANVLTFGAGSRLTVL.

This chain links TRBV5-1 with TRBJ1-5; 9 bases are a match to TRBD1. Germline CDR1 reads SGHRS; CDR2 reads YFSETQ. Trimming removed 4 bases from V and 4 bases from J; junction bases left unmatched: 3. The CDR3 sequence is 14 residues long. The CDR3, as DNA: TGCGCCAGCAGCGTGGGGACAGGGAATCAGCCCCAGCATTTT. As protein: CASSVGTGNQPQHF.

V and J are TRBV7-9 and TRBJ2-3; D not resolved. CDR3 length: 16 amino acids. V was clipped by 1 base and J by 0 bases, with 11 bases between them. Germline lookup yields CDR1 SEHNR and CDR2 FQNEAQ (reference sequence). The CDR3 bases are TGTGCCAGCAGCTTAGGAACGGGCCGAAGCACAGATACGCAGTATTTT. This gives the protein CASSLGTGRSTDTQYF.

V gene TRBV7-2 combines with J gene TRBJ2-5; TRBD2 agrees at 12 bases. CDR3 length: 17 residues. Per germline, CDR1 SGHTA and CDR2 FQGNSA. V gave up 7 bases and J gave up 4 bases; unmatched junction bases: 13. The DNA for the CDR3 is TGTGCCAGCATCGGGCTTGAAGGACTAGCGGGAAGAGAGACCCAGTACTTC. It is translated as CASIGLEGLAGRETQYF.

The rearrangement joins TRBV7-2 to TRBJ2-7; the D gene is possibly TRBD2 (6 bases). The CDR3 spans 14 residues. Between the trimmed V and J ends, which lost 8 bases and 4 bases, there was a span of 18 bases. Germline CDR1 is SGHTA and CDR2 is FQGNSA. The CDR3: CASSLRDPIYEQYF. CDR3 sequence (DNA): TGTGCCAGCTCCCTGCGGGATCCGATTTACGAGCAGTACTTC.

V usage is TRBV4-2 and J usage is TRBJ2-3; no reliable D call. V lost 3 bases and J 0 bases, leaving 7 bases between the germline ends. The CDR3 sequence is 14 residues long. Germline lookup yields CDR1 LGHNA and CDR2 YNFKEQ. The CDR3 DNA follows: TGTGCCAGCAGCCAGTCTCCAAGCACAGATACGCAGTATTTT. Translation gives CASSQSPSTDTQYF.

This chain uses TRBV11-2 with TRBJ1-3; D not resolved. The V end was cut by 3 bases, the J end by 2 bases, with 11 bases between. CDR1 and CDR2 (germline): SGHAT, FQNNGV. There are 15 residues in the CDR3. The CDR3 DNA reads TGTGCCAGCAGCTTGGTTGCGGGTCCTGGAAACACCATATATTTT. Translation: CASSLVAGPGNTIYF. The full variable domain, in which reference TRBV11-2 and TRBJ1-3 provide the parts outside the CDR3, is EAGVAQSPRYKIIEKRQSVAFWCNPISGHATLYWYQQILGQGPKLLIQFQNNGVVDDSQLPKDRFSAERLKGVDSTLKIQPAKLEDSAVYLCASSLVAGPGNTIYFGEGSWLTVV.

V and J are TRBV30 and TRBJ1-2; D remains unclear. Trimming pared 3 bases from V and 8 bases from J, leaving 13 bases between. This CDR3 is built from 12 residues. Germline CDR1 is GTSNPN and CDR2 is SVGIG (reference sequence). CDR3 nucleotide sequence: TGTGCCTGGAGCCGCCAGGCTGGAGGCTACACCTTC. This gives the protein CAWSRQAGGYTF.

The chain has TRBV5-6 and TRBJ2-7, with TRBD1 identical over 10 bases. V gave up 0 bases and J gave up 3 bases; unmatched junction bases: 3. CDR3 length equals 15 residues. Germline V CDR1 and CDR2: SGHDT, YYEEEE. In DNA form, the CDR3 reads TGTGCCAGCAGCTTGGAGGGACAGGGGTTCTACGAGCAGTACTTC. Translating it yields CASSLEGQGFYEQYF. Full variable domain (rest looked up from reference TRBV5-6 and TRBJ2-7): DAGVTQSPTHLIKTRGQQVTLRCSPKSGHDTVSWYQQALGQGPQFIFQYYEEEERQRGNFPDRFSGHQFPNYSSELNVNALLLGDSALYLCASSLEGQGFYEQYFGPGTRLTVT.